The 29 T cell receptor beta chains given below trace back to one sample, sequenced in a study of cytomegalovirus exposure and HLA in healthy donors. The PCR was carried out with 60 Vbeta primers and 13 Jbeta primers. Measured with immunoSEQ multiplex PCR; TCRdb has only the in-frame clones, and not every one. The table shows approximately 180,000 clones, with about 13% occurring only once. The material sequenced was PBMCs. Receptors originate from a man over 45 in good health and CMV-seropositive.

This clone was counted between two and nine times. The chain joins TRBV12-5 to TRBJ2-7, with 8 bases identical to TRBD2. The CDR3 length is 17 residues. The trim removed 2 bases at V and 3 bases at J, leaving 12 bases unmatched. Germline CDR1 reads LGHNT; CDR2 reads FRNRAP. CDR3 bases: TGTGCTAGTGGTTTGCAAGCGGGGGCCCCGCTTTTCTACGAGCAGTACTTC. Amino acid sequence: CASGLQAGAPLFYEQYF.

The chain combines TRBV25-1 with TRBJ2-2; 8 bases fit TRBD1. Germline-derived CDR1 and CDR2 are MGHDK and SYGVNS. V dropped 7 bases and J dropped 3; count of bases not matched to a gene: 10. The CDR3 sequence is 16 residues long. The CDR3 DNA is TGTGCCAGCACCGAGTCCGGGACAGGAGACACCGGGGAGCTGTTTTTT. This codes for CASTESGTGDTGELFF.

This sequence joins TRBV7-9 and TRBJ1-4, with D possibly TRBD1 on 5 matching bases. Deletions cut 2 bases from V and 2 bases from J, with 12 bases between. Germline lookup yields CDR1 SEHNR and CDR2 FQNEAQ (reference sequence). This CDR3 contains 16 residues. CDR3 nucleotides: TGTGCCAGCAGCTTAATTTCAGGGTCGACTAATGAAAAACTGTTTTTT. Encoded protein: CASSLISGSTNEKLFF.

The CDR3 spells CATRRAATNEKLFF. The DNA for the CDR3 is TGTGCCACCCGCCGCGCGGCAACTAATGAAAAACTGTTTTTT. V is TRBV28 and J is TRBJ1-4; D gene uncertain. In germline, CDR1 is MDHEN, CDR2 SYDVKM. V was cut by 10 bases and J by 0 bases, with 12 bases left in between. The CDR3 sequence is 14 residues long.

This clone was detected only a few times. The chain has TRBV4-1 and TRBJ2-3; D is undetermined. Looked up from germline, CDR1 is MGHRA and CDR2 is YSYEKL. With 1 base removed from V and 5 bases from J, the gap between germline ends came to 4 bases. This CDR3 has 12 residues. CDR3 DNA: TGCGCCAGCAGCCAAGTCGTAGATACGCAGTATTTT. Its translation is CASSQVVDTQYF.

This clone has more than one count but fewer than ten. The CDR3 spells CASSLGPRNGYTF. In nucleotides, the CDR3 is TGCGCCAGCAGCTTGGGACCTAGGAACGGCTACACCTTC. This chain uses TRBV5-1 with TRBJ1-2, with D unclear. The germline gives CDR1 SGHRS, CDR2 YFSETQ. Trimming removed 0 bases at V and 8 bases at J, with 11 bases between. The CDR3 sequence is 13 residues long.

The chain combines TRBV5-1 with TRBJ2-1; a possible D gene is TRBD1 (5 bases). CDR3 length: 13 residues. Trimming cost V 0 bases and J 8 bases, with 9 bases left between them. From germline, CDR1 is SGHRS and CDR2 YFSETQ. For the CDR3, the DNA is TGCGCCAGCAGCTTGGCAGGGATCCATGAGCAGTTCTTC. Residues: CASSLAGIHEQFF.

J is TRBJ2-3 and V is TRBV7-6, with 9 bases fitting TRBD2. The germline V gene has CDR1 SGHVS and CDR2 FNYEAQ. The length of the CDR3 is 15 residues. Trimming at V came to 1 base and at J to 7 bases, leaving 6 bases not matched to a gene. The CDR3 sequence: CASSLVAGASNTQYF. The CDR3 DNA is TGTGCCAGCAGCTTAGTAGCGGGGGCTTCGAATACGCAGTATTTT. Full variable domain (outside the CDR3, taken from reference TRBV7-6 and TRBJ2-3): GAGVSQSPRYKVTKRGQDVALRCDPISGHVSLYWYRQALGQGPEFLTYFNYEAQQDKSGLPNDRFSAERPEGSISTLTIQRTEQRDSAMYRCASSLVAGASNTQYFGPGTRLTVL.

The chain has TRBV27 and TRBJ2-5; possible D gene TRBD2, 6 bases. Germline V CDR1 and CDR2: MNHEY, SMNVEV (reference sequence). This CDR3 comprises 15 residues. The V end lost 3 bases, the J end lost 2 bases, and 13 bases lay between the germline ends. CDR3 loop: CASSFYPSGQETQYF. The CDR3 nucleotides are TGTGCCAGCAGTTTTTACCCCAGCGGGCAAGAGACCCAGTACTTC.

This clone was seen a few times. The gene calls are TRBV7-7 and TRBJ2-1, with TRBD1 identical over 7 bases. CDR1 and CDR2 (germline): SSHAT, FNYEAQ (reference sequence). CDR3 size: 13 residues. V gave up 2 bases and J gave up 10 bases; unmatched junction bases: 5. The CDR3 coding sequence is TGTGCCAGCAGCTTAAACAGGGGTCAGGAGCAGTTCTTC. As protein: CASSLNRGQEQFF.

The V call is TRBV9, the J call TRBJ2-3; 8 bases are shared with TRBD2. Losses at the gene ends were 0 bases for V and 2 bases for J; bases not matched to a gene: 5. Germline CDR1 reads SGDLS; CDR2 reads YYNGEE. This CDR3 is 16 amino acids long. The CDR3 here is CASSVGASGSTDTQYF. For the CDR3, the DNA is TGTGCCAGCAGCGTAGGTGCTAGCGGGTCCACAGATACGCAGTATTTT.

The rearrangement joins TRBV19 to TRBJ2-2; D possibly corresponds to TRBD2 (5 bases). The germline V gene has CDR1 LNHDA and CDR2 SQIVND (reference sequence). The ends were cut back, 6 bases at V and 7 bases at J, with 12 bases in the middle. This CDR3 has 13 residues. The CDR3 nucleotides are TGTGCCAGTAGCGAGGGTCGAATCGGGGAGCTGTTTTTT. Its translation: CASSEGRIGELFF.

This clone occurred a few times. The CDR3 sequence: CASSAGQGKETQYF. The CDR3, as DNA: TGTGCCAGCAGCGCGGGACAGGGTAAAGAGACCCAGTACTTC. The chain joins TRBV7-9 to TRBJ2-5, with 9 bases that match TRBD1. Germline loops: CDR1 SEHNR, CDR2 FQNEAQ (reference sequence). The CDR3 has 14 residues. V trimming: 5 bases; J trimming: 3 bases; junction bases outside the gene matches: 4.

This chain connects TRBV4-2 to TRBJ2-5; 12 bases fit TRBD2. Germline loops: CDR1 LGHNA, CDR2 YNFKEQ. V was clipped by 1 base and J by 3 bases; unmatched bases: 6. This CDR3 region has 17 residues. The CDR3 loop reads CASSQGARTSGEETQYF. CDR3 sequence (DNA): TGTGCCAGCAGCCAAGGCGCCCGGACTAGCGGGGAAGAGACCCAGTACTTC.

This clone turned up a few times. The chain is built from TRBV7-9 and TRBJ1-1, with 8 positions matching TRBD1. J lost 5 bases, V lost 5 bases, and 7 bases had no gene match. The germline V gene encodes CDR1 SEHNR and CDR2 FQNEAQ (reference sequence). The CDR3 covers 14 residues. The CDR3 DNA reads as TGTGCCAGCAGCCCGCGGACAGGGCGAACTGAAGCTTTCTTT. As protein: CASSPRTGRTEAFF. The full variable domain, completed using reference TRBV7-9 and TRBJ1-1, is DTGVSQNPRHKITKRGQNVTFRCDPISEHNRLYWYRQTLGQGPEFLTYFQNEAQLEKSRLLSDRFSAERPKGSFSTLEIQRTEQGDSAMYLCASSPRTGRTEAFFGQGTRLTVV.

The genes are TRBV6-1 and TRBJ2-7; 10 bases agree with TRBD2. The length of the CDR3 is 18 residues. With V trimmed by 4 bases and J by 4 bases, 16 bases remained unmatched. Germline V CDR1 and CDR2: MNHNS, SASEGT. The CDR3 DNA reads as TGTGCCAGCAGTGGCGGTTGGAGAGCGGGGGGGCTAATTTACGAGCAGTACGTC. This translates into CASSGGWRAGGLIYEQYV.

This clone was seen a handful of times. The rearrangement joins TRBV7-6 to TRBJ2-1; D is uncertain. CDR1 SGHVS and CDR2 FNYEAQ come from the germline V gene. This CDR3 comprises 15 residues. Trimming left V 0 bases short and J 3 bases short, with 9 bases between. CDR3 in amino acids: CASSLARLRYNEQFF. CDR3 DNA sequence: TGTGCCAGCAGCTTAGCCCGTCTCCGCTACAATGAGCAGTTCTTC.

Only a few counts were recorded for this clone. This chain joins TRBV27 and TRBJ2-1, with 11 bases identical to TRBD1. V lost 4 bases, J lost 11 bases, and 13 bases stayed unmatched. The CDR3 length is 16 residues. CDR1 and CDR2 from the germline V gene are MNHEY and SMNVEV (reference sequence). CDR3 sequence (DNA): TGTGCCAGCAGTTGGGACAGGGGGATTGACGGGGGGAAGCAGTTCTTC. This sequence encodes CASSWDRGIDGGKQFF.

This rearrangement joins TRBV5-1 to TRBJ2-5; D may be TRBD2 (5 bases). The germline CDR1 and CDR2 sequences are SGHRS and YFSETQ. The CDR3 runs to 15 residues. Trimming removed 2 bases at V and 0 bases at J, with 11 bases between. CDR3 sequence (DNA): TGCGCCAGCAGCTTTGGAGGAGCGTACCAAGAGACCCAGTACTTC. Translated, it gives CASSFGGAYQETQYF.

In DNA, the CDR3 is TGTGCCAGCAGAACCGGAGGACTAGATTTTGATACGCAGTATTTT. Translation: CASRTGGLDFDTQYF. The rearrangement links TRBV6-5 to TRBJ2-3; 7 bases line up with TRBD2. CDR1 and CDR2 from the germline V gene are MNHEY and SVGAGI. The V segment lost 6 bases and the J segment 6 bases; nucleotides outside the gene matches: 12. The CDR3 runs 15 residues.

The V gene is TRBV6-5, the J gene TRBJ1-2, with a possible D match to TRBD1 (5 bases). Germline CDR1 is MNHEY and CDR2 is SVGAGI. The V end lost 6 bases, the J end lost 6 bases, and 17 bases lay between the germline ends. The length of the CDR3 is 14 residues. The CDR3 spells CASSSLGRVDGYTF. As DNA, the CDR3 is TGTGCCAGCAGCTCATTGGGCAGGGTCGATGGCTACACCTTC.

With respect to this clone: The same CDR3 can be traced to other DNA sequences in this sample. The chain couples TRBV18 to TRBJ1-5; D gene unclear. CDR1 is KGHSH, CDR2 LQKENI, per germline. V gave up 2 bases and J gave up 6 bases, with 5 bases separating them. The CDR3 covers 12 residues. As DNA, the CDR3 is TGTGCCAGCTCACCATCTAGTCAGCCCCAGCATTTT. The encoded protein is CASSPSSQPQHF.

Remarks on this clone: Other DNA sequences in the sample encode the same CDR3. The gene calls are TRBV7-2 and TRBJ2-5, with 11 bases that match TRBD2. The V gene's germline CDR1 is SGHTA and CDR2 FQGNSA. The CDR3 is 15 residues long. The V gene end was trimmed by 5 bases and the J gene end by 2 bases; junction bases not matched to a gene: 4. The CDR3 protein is CASSDRLAGQETQYF. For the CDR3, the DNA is TGTGCCAGCAGCGACCGACTAGCGGGGCAAGAGACCCAGTACTTC. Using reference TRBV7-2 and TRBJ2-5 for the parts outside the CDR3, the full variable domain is GAGVSQSPSNKVTEKGKDVELRCDPISGHTALYWYRQSLGQGLEFLIYFQGNSAPDKSGLPSDRFSAERTGGSVSTLTIQRTQQEDSAVYLCASSDRLAGQETQYFGPGTRLLVL.

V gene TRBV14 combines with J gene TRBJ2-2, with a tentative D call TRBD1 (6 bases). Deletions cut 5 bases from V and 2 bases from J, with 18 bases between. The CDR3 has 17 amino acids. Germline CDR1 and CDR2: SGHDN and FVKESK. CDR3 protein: CASSFGGPLFNTGELFF. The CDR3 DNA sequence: TGTGCCAGCAGCTTTGGGGGCCCACTATTTAACACCGGGGAGCTGTTTTTT.

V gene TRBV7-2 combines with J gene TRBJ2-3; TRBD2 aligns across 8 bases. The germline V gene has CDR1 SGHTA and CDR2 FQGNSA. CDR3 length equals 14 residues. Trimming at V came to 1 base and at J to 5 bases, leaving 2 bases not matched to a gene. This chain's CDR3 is CASSLERGIDTQYF. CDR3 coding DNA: TGTGCCAGCAGCTTAGAGCGGGGGATAGATACGCAGTATTTT.

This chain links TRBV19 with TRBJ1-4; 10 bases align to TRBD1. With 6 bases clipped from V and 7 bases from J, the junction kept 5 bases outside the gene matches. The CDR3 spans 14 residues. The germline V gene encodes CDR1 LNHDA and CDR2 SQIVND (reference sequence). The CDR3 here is CASRWTGGREKLFF. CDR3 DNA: TGTGCCAGTAGGTGGACAGGGGGACGTGAAAAACTGTTTTTT.

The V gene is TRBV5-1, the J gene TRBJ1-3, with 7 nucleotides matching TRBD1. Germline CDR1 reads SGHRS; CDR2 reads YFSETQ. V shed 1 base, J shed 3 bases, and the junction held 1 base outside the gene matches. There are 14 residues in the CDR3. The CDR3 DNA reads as TGCGCCAGCAGCTTGACAGGGGATGGAAACACCATATATTTT. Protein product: CASSLTGDGNTIYF.

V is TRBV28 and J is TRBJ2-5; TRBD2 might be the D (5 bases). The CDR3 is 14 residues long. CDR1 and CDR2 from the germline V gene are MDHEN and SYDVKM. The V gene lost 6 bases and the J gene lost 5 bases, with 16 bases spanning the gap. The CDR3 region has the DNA TGTGCCAGCAGGATGTCCGCGGGTTGGGAGACCCAGTACTTC. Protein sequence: CASRMSAGWETQYF.

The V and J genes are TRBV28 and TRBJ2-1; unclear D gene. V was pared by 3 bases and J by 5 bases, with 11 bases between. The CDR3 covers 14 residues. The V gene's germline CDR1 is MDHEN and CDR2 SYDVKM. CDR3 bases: TGTGCCAGCAGTTTGGCTCGTCCCGACAATGAGCAGTTCTTC. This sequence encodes CASSLARPDNEQFF.